The 32 T cell receptor beta chains reported below all come from one sample, sequenced in a study of cytomegalovirus exposure and HLA in healthy donors (dated by TCRdb to the late 2010s). The library was produced with the immunoSEQ multiplex PCR assay. A mixture of 60 forward primers for TCR Vbeta segments and 13 reverse primers for TCR Jbeta segments was used in the multiplex PCR. Entries here come from immuneACCESS through TCRdb and include only in-frame sequences with V and J called. Some clones fail to appear in such tables; in the studies checked, an unresolved V gene covers under half of the shortfall, and the cause of the remainder is unknown. This sample lists about 70,000 clones; around 70% were detected once. More than 9.5% of the sample is held by the ten biggest clonotypes. Specimen: PBMCs. Receptors were obtained from a human donor in good health.

This rearrangement joins TRBV28 to TRBJ2-7; possible D gene TRBD2, 6 bases. Trimming left V 5 bases short and J 8 bases short, with 13 bases between. CDR1 is MDHEN, CDR2 SYDVKM, per germline. This CDR3 region has 12 residues. This CDR3 is CASSLGTLQQYF. The CDR3 DNA follows: TGTGCCAGCAGTCTTGGGACTCTTCAGCAGTACTTC.

The V and J genes are TRBV10-1 and TRBJ2-5; 8 nucleotides agree with TRBD2. Germline CDR1 is WNHNN and CDR2 is SYGVQD (reference sequence). V was clipped by 4 bases and J by 4 bases; unmatched bases: 2. The CDR3 covers 13 residues. CDR3: CASSAGGGETQYF. The DNA of the CDR3 is TGCGCCAGCAGTGCGGGGGGGGGAGAGACCCAGTACTTC.

Notes on this clone: A read error may produce the germline difference seen at one junction end. CDR3 nucleotide sequence: TGTGCCAACAGCCCCGGCGGAAACGAGCAGTACTTC. It is translated as CANSPGGNEQYF. The chain has TRBV7-9 and TRBJ2-7; no definite D call. The V gene's germline CDR1 is SEHNR and CDR2 FQNEAQ (reference sequence). The CDR3 is made up of 12 amino acids. The whole variable domain, filled in from reference TRBV7-9 and TRBJ2-7, reads DTGVSQNPRHKITKRGQNVTFRCDPISEHNRLYWYRQTLGQGPEFLTYFQNEAQLEKSRLLSDRFSAERPKGSFSTLEIQRTEQGDSAMYLCANSPGGNEQYFGPGTRLTVT.

The rearrangement links TRBV28 to TRBJ2-7; 8 bases map to TRBD1. The length of the CDR3 is 12 residues. Germline CDR1 is MDHEN and CDR2 is SYDVKM. J gave up 12 bases and V 3 bases, and 7 bases lay outside the gene matches. The CDR3 DNA sequence: TGTGCCAGCAGTTTTATGACAGGGGATTGGTACTTC. Encoded protein: CASSFMTGDWYF. The full variable domain, with the rest looked up from reference TRBV28 and TRBJ2-7, is DVKVTQSSRYLVKRTGEKVFLECVQDMDHENMFWYRQDPGLGLRLIYFSYDVKMKEKGDIPEGYSVSREKKERFSLILESASTNQTSMYLCASSFMTGDWYFGPGTRLTVT.

This clone was detected only a few times. This chain joins TRBV5-4 and TRBJ1-2, with D possibly TRBD1 on 5 matching bases. Between the trimmed V and J ends, which lost 0 bases and 5 bases, there was a span of 11 bases. This CDR3 comprises 14 residues. CDR1 and CDR2 from the germline V gene are SGHNT and YYREEE (reference sequence). The CDR3 sequence is CASSLETDNYGYTF. CDR3 bases: TGTGCCAGCAGCTTGGAGACAGACAATTATGGCTACACCTTC.

This clone was detected only a few times. The rearrangement links TRBV15 to TRBJ2-7; the match to TRBD1 covers 9 bases. Germline-derived CDR1 and CDR2 are LNHNV and YYDKDF (reference sequence). This CDR3 spans 15 amino acids. V shed 0 bases and J 5 bases; nucleotides not matched to a gene: 5. The CDR3 sequence: CATSREGQGWNEQYF. As DNA, the CDR3 is TGTGCCACCAGCAGAGAGGGACAGGGTTGGAACGAGCAGTACTTC.

This clone has more than one count but fewer than ten. The chain couples TRBV27 to TRBJ1-5; unclear D gene. CDR3 length: 15 residues. V was clipped by 4 bases and J by 0 bases, with 10 bases between them. CDR1 is MNHEY and CDR2 is SMNVEV in the germline V gene (reference sequence). CDR3 residues: CASSSPGFSNQPQHF. Here the CDR3 DNA reads TGTGCCAGCAGTTCCCCGGGATTTAGCAATCAGCCCCAGCATTTT.

The chain couples TRBV29-1 to TRBJ2-5; 12 bases map to TRBD2. Germline V gene data show CDR1 as SQVTM and CDR2 as ANQGSEA. CDR3 length: 15 amino acids. The V segment lost 7 bases and the J segment 2 bases; nucleotides outside the gene matches: 8. CDR3 in amino acids: CSAAGTSGLQETQYF. CDR3 bases: TGCAGCGCCGCCGGGACTAGCGGGTTACAAGAGACCCAGTACTTC. Full variable domain (remainder filled in from reference TRBV29-1 and TRBJ2-5): SAVISQKPSRDICQRGTSLTIQCQVDSQVTMMFWYRQQPGQSLTLIATANQGSEATYESGFVIDKFPISRPNLTFSTLTVSNMSPEDSSIYLCSAAGTSGLQETQYFGPGTRLLVL.

DNA of the CDR3: TGTGCCAGCAGTTTATGGGGAGCTGGAAACACCATATATTTT. It is translated as CASSLWGAGNTIYF. The V call is TRBV28, the J call TRBJ1-3; D uncertain. The CDR3 consists of 14 residues. CDR1 and CDR2 (germline): MDHEN, SYDVKM. The ends were cut back, 0 bases at V and 2 bases at J, with 5 bases in the middle. The variable domain in full, completed from reference TRBV28 and TRBJ1-3, reads DVKVTQSSRYLVKRTGEKVFLECVQDMDHENMFWYRQDPGLGLRLIYFSYDVKMKEKGDIPEGYSVSREKKERFSLILESASTNQTSMYLCASSLWGAGNTIYFGEGSWLTVV.

The genes are TRBV27 and TRBJ2-1, with 10 bases matching TRBD2. With V trimmed by 8 bases and J by 9 bases, 10 bases remained unmatched. The CDR3 loop spans 14 amino acids. The germline V gene encodes CDR1 MNHEY and CDR2 SMNVEV (reference sequence). The CDR3 reads CASRLAGVSGEQFF. Here the CDR3 DNA reads TGTGCCAGCCGCCTAGCGGGAGTTTCGGGTGAGCAGTTCTTC.

V is TRBV28 and J is TRBJ1-1; a possible D gene is TRBD1 (5 bases). This CDR3 is built from 12 residues. Trimming took off 6 bases at V and 8 bases at J, with 13 bases between the two ends. Germline-derived CDR1 and CDR2 are MDHEN and SYDVKM. The DNA of the CDR3 is TGTGCCAGCAGAATAGGACAAACGGAAGCTTTCTTT. Residues: CASRIGQTEAFF. Variable domain in full (rest from reference TRBV28 and TRBJ1-1): DVKVTQSSRYLVKRTGEKVFLECVQDMDHENMFWYRQDPGLGLRLIYFSYDVKMKEKGDIPEGYSVSREKKERFSLILESASTNQTSMYLCASRIGQTEAFFGQGTRLTVV.

This clone was seen just once. The chain recombines TRBV6-1 with TRBJ1-2; 9 nucleotides align to TRBD1. J was trimmed by 7 bases and V by 6 bases; bases with no gene match: 6. The CDR3 sequence is 13 residues long. Germline V lookup: CDR1 MNHNS, CDR2 SASEGT. CDR3 sequence (DNA): TGTGCCAGCAGGACCACAGGGGGCGTTGGCTACACCTTC. Translated: CASRTTGGVGYTF.

The sample holds one count of this clone. The rearrangement uses TRBV7-6 and TRBJ2-7; a possible D gene is TRBD2 (7 bases). Germline CDR1 is SGHVS and CDR2 is FNYEAQ. Trimming pared 3 bases from V and 6 bases from J, leaving 18 bases between. CDR3 length: 15 amino acids. In DNA, the CDR3 is TGTGCCAGCAGCTTCTCGACGGGGGGCGAATCCGAGCAGTACTTC. Protein product: CASSFSTGGESEQYF.

A single count supports this clone. V usage is TRBV30 and J usage is TRBJ1-1; D may be TRBD1 (6 bases). Trimming shortened V by 4 bases and J by 3 bases, and 12 bases separated the two germline ends. The CDR3 is made up of 13 amino acids. Germline lookup yields CDR1 GTSNPN and CDR2 SVGIG (reference sequence). The CDR3 DNA reads as TGTGCCTGGATGCGGACAGTCCACACTGAAGCTTTCTTT. It yields the protein CAWMRTVHTEAFF.

The chain joins TRBV28 to TRBJ1-5; D gene ambiguous. This CDR3 is 12 amino acids long. Trimming pared 8 bases from V and 6 bases from J, leaving 11 bases between. Germline V gene data show CDR1 as MDHEN and CDR2 as SYDVKM. The chain's CDR3 is CASGGVGQPQHF. The CDR3 DNA reads TGTGCCAGCGGCGGGGTGGGTCAGCCCCAGCATTTT.

This clone has a single count. The chain carries TRBV5-1 and TRBJ2-2; 8 bases agree with TRBD1. CDR1 and CDR2 (germline): SGHRS, YFSETQ. The V segment lost 3 bases and the J segment 4 bases; nucleotides outside the gene matches: 8. The CDR3 loop spans 16 amino acids. CDR3 sequence (DNA): TGCGCCAGCAGCTCCCAGGGGGCTGCTGGCACCGGGGAGCTGTTTTTT. This sequence encodes CASSSQGAAGTGELFF.

The chain links TRBV13 to TRBJ2-1, with 11 bases fitting TRBD1. V lost 5 bases to trimming and J lost 13 bases; unmatched junction nucleotides: 13. CDR1 is PRHDT and CDR2 is FYEKMQ in the germline V gene (reference sequence). The CDR3 totals 15 residues. CDR3 nucleotide sequence: TGTGCCAGCAGCGTGCGGGACAGGGGGGTCTTTTCCCAGTTCTTC. Protein sequence: CASSVRDRGVFSQFF.

The J gene is TRBJ1-5, the V gene TRBV30; 8 nucleotides align to TRBD1. This CDR3 is 15 amino acids long. The germline gives CDR1 GTSNPN, CDR2 SVGIG (reference sequence). V trimming: 1 base; J trimming: 7 bases; junction bases outside the gene matches: 9. The CDR3 here is CAWSDPRGRRQPQHF. In nucleotides, the CDR3 is TGTGCCTGGAGTGACCCCAGGGGGCGACGGCAGCCCCAGCATTTT.

This chain links TRBV9 with TRBJ1-4, with D maybe TRBD1 (5 bases). Germline loops: CDR1 SGDLS, CDR2 YYNGEE. Deletions cut 0 bases from V and 7 bases from J, with 7 bases between. This CDR3 has 13 amino acids. CDR3 nucleotide sequence: TGTGCCAGCAGCGTAGAAGGGGCTGAAAAACTGTTTTTT. Residues: CASSVEGAEKLFF.

The rearrangement links TRBV30 to TRBJ2-2; 12 positions agree with TRBD2. Trimming cost V 3 bases and J 5 bases; bases outside gene matches: 4. This CDR3 spans 15 amino acids. Germline loops: CDR1 GTSNPN, CDR2 SVGIG (reference sequence). The CDR3 sequence is CAWSRLAGGTGELFF. The CDR3 DNA follows: TGTGCCTGGAGCCGCCTAGCGGGGGGGACCGGGGAGCTGTTTTTT.

The CDR3 here is CASSWGGKIQEQFF. The CDR3 DNA reads TGTGCCAGCAGCTGGGGCGGAAAGATCCAGGAGCAGTTCTTC. The rearrangement joins TRBV7-2 to TRBJ2-1; a possible D gene is TRBD1 (5 bases). Germline CDR1 is SGHTA and CDR2 is FQGNSA. This CDR3 region has 14 residues. V lost 4 bases, J lost 10 bases, and 17 bases lay in between.

The chain has TRBV25-1 and TRBJ2-5; TRBD2 matches 12 bases. Germline CDR1 reads MGHDK; CDR2 reads SYGVNS. The CDR3 spans 16 residues. V gave up 4 bases and J gave up 2 bases; unmatched junction bases: 5. The CDR3, as DNA: TGTGCCAGCAGTGTTTGGACTAGCGGGACACAAGAGACCCAGTACTTC. Translating gives CASSVWTSGTQETQYF. Together with reference TRBV25-1 and TRBJ2-5, the CDR3 gives the full variable domain: EADIYQTPRYLVIGTGKKITLECSQTMGHDKMYWYQQDPGMELHLIHYSYGVNSTEKGDLSSESTVSRIRTEHFPLTLESARPSHTSQYLCASSVWTSGTQETQYFGPGTRLLVL.

The chain employs TRBV27 and TRBJ2-5, with a possible D match to TRBD2 (6 bases). The CDR3 runs to 15 residues. The V and J ends lost 6 bases and 5 bases respectively, with 19 bases between them. Germline assignment: CDR1 MNHEY and CDR2 SMNVEV (reference sequence). In DNA form, the CDR3 reads TGTGCCAGCAGGCGGGACTTTTTCACGCGGGAGACCCAGTACTTC. It codes for CASRRDFFTRETQYF.

The chain has TRBV20-1 and TRBJ2-1, with D unresolved. The germline V and J ends were trimmed by 3 bases and 2 bases, with 2 bases remaining between them. CDR1 DFQATT and CDR2 SNEGSKA come from the germline V gene (reference sequence). The CDR3 extends over 11 amino acids. CDR3 amino acids: CSASTYNEQFF. The CDR3 DNA is TGCAGTGCTAGCACCTACAATGAGCAGTTCTTC.

J is TRBJ1-2 and V is TRBV28; the D gene is possibly TRBD1 (6 bases). The CDR3 consists of 13 residues. CDR1 and CDR2 from the germline V gene are MDHEN and SYDVKM. Trimming pared 2 bases from V and 4 bases from J, leaving 8 bases between. The chain's CDR3 is CASSLTGIYGYTF. DNA of the CDR3: TGTGCCAGCAGTTTAACAGGGATCTATGGCTACACCTTC.

The chain has TRBV2 and TRBJ2-1; TRBD2 might be the D (5 bases). V lost 4 bases and J lost 3, with 13 bases in between. CDR3 length: 15 amino acids. CDR1 SNHLY and CDR2 FYNNEI come from the germline V gene. CDR3 DNA sequence: TGTGCCAGCAGTGTAGGAGGTGGAAGCTACAATGAGCAGTTCTTC. This translates into CASSVGGGSYNEQFF.

Note on this clone: One end of the junction varies from germline; a read error may be responsible. J is TRBJ2-5 and V is TRBV30, with D possibly TRBD2 on 5 matching bases. The V gene's germline CDR1 is GTSNPN and CDR2 SVGIG (reference sequence). The CDR3 length is 12 residues. CDR3 coding DNA: TGTGCCTGTGTACTAGTAGGCGAGACCCAATACTTC. Residues: CACVLVGETQYF.

The rearrangement joins TRBV28 to TRBJ2-1, with 7 bases that match TRBD2. Germline CDR1 reads MDHEN; CDR2 reads SYDVKM. V trimming: 8 bases; J trimming: 5 bases; junction bases outside the gene matches: 9. This CDR3 has 14 amino acids. For the CDR3, the DNA is TGTGCCAGCTTTAGCGGGCCGGCCCACAATGAGCAGTTCTTC. Translating gives CASFSGPAHNEQFF.

The chain couples TRBV15 to TRBJ1-1; a weak D match, TRBD1 (6 bases). CDR3 length: 17 amino acids. V was shortened by 1 base and J by 5 bases, with 20 bases between the two germline ends. The germline V gene has CDR1 LNHNV and CDR2 YYDKDF (reference sequence). The CDR3 nucleotides are TGTGCCACCAGCAGAGGCGGAGGACAGTTTGGAGGAACTGAAGCTTTCTTT. Its translation is CATSRGGGQFGGTEAFF.

The rearrangement joins TRBV19 to TRBJ2-2, with TRBD2 matching over 11 bases. CDR3 length equals 15 residues. The trim removed 5 bases at V and 8 bases at J, leaving 7 bases unmatched. From germline, CDR1 is LNHDA and CDR2 SQIVND (reference sequence). CDR3 coding DNA: TGTGCCAGTAGTTTGACTAGCGGGACCCAGGGGGAGCTGTTTTTT. Its translation is CASSLTSGTQGELFF.

The V gene is TRBV5-1, the J gene TRBJ2-7; D possibly corresponds to TRBD1 (5 bases). The CDR3 consists of 17 residues. The V and J ends lost 4 bases and 0 bases respectively, with 20 bases between them. Germline CDR1 reads SGHRS; CDR2 reads YFSETQ. Here the CDR3 reads CASSDDREKPNSYEQYF. CDR3 sequence (DNA): TGCGCCAGCAGCGATGACAGAGAAAAACCCAACTCCTACGAGCAGTACTTC.

This clone was observed a single time. The chain uses TRBV4-2 and TRBJ1-5; D unclear. The V end lost 4 bases, the J end lost 2 bases, and 15 bases lay between the germline ends. Germline assignment: CDR1 LGHNA and CDR2 YNFKEQ. CDR3 size: 16 residues. CDR3 sequence (DNA): TGTGCCAGCAGCCCAAGATATACCGGGGGCAATCAGCCCCAGCATTTT. It codes for CASSPRYTGGNQPQHF.